These T cell receptor beta chains were read from a single sample in a study of response to subunit inactivated influenza vaccine. TCRdb re-analysed the RT-PCR reads in MiXCR, keeping a single row per CDR3 protein. The sample consists of more than 550,000 distinct CDR3 sequences, about 11% of them appearing once. The same data also went into a second study, on T cells expressing NK-cell markers.

Sequences were derived from PBMCs from blood, sampled on the day of vaccination. These receptors were collected from a man aged 50 to 59 who received an inactivated influenza vaccine. Both conserved end residues are part of each CDR3. A D gene is named only where the DNA matches it firmly. The size of a clone is reported for some rows only, either as once, few or many, or as a class for expanded clones.

j_gene | v_gene | abundance | d_gene | CDR3nt | CDR3aa
TRBJ2-1 | TRBV20-1 | many | - | TGCAGTGGAGAGGCCCCGATGAATGAGCAGTTCTTC | CSGEAPMNEQFF
TRBJ2-2 | TRBV4-3 | few | - | TGCGCCAGCAGCCAAGATTACACCGGGGAGCTGTTTTTT | CASSQDYTGELFF
TRBJ2-1 | TRBV4-3 | many | - | TGCGCCAGCAGCCAAGATAGCGCGGGGTACAATGAGCAGTTCTTC | CASSQDSAGYNEQFF
TRBJ2-5 | TRBV24-1 | - | TRBD2 | TGTGCCACCAGTGATTCGGGACTAGCGGGGAGCCAAGAGACCCAGTACTTC | CATSDSGLAGSQETQYF
TRBJ2-2 | TRBV12-3/TRBV12-4 | many | - | TGTGCCAGCAGTCGTCGGCTGGGGGAGCTGTTTTTT | CASSRRLGELFF
TRBJ2-2 | TRBV4-3 | - | TRBD2 | TGCGCCAGCAGCCACACACCCGGGGGGGGAGGCCCCGGGGAGCTGTTTTTT | CASSHTPGGGGPGELFF
TRBJ2-1 | TRBV29-1 | - | TRBD1 | TGCAGCGTTGAGAGGACAGGGAACCACGATGAGCAGTTCTTC | CSVERTGNHDEQFF
TRBJ2-1 | TRBV13 | - | - | TGTGCCAGCAGCTTAGCTGGCCTGGATGAGCAGTTCTTC | CASSLAGLDEQFF
TRBJ1-2 | TRBV12-3/TRBV12-4 | few | - | TGTGCCAGCAGTTCACCCTCACCAGCAAACTATGGCTACACCTTC | CASSSPSPANYGYTF
TRBJ2-5 | TRBV6-1 | - | TRBD2 | TGTGCCAGCAGTCCGCCCATTAGCGGGGCGCGCGAGACCCAGTACTTC | CASSPPISGARETQYF
TRBJ1-5 | TRBV5-1 | few | - | TGCGCCAGCAGCCAGGACAGTTATAGCAATCAGCCCCAGCATTTT | CASSQDSYSNQPQHF
TRBJ2-4 | TRBV16 | few | TRBD2 | TGTGCCAGCAGCCAATCCGCGGGAGTGTACATTCAGTACTTC | CASSQSAGVYIQYF
TRBJ2-1 | TRBV20-1 | - | - | TGCAGTGCTAGAGATGCCGGGAGAAGCTACAATGAGCAGTTCTTC | CSARDAGRSYNEQFF
TRBJ2-7 | TRBV4-3 | - | - | TGCGCCAGCAGCCAAAACAGGGAGTCCTACGAGCAGTACTTC | CASSQNRESYEQYF
TRBJ2-7 | TRBV5-1 | many | TRBD1 | TGCGCCAGCAGGACCGGGACAGGGGGCATGGGCGAGCAGTACTTC | CASRTGTGGMGEQYF
TRBJ2-1 | TRBV5-1 | many | - | TGCGCCAGCAGCTTAGGATTTCACAATGAGCAGTTCTTC | CASSLGFHNEQFF
TRBJ2-7 | TRBV28 | few | - | TGTGCCAGCAGTTATGAGGGAGCCTACGAGCAGTACTTC | CASSYEGAYEQYF
TRBJ2-3 | TRBV28 | few | - | TGTGCCAGCAGTGGGGGTGTCGGGGGTACAGATACGCAGTATTTT | CASSGGVGGTDTQYF
TRBJ2-1 | TRBV15 | - | TRBD2 | TGTGCCACCCGACTAGCGGGAGATTGGGATGAGCAGTTCTTC | CATRLAGDWDEQFF